Below are 18 T cell receptor beta chains sequenced from a single sample in a study of PD-L1 blockade in urothelial cancer (dated by TCRdb to 2016 to 2017). Library preparation was by the immunoSEQ multiplex PCR assay. The clones in this table, taken by TCRdb from immuneACCESS, are in-frame only. Not every clone is retained; where verified, under half of the shortfall comes from an unresolved V gene, and the cause of the rest is unknown. The sample includes roughly 63,000 clones, with approximately 81% observed a single time. Jointly, the top ten make up 2.5% to 4% of the sample. This specimen's time point label, interpreted: pretreatment peripheral blood. Sample: PBMCs, taken around atezolizumab (anti-PD-L1) treatment. The receptors were sampled from a man in his 70s with urothelial cancer.

The chain employs TRBV5-1 and TRBJ2-6; D possibly corresponds to TRBD1 (6 bases). The V gene lost 1 base and the J gene lost 0 bases, with 11 bases spanning the gap. CDR3 length equals 17 residues. Germline loops: CDR1 SGHRS, CDR2 YFSETQ. The CDR3 region has the DNA TGCGCCAGCAGCTTGTCAGGGGTACTCTCTGGGGCCAACGTCCTGACTTTC. It codes for CASSLSGVLSGANVLTF.

This rearrangement joins TRBV6-6 to TRBJ2-5; D gene unclear. The CDR3 sequence is 11 residues long. V was trimmed by 7 bases and J by 2 bases, leaving 5 bases between them. Germline V gene data show CDR1 as MNHNY and CDR2 as SVGAGI (reference sequence). The CDR3 DNA sequence: TGTGCCAGCACCACACAAGAGACCCAGTACTTC. This gives the protein CASTTQETQYF.

The CDR3 bases are TGTGCCAGCAGGGGCGCGGGCGCCCTAGCGGGATTTGTGGTCAATGAGCAGTTCTTC. Translated: CASRGAGALAGFVVNEQFF. The chain joins TRBV5-8 to TRBJ2-1, with 9 bases identical to TRBD2. After removal of 5 bases from V and 6 bases from J, the junction contained 21 bases not matched to a gene. Looked up from germline, CDR1 is SGHTS and CDR2 is YDEGEE. This CDR3 spans 19 amino acids.

The rearrangement uses TRBV27 and TRBJ2-2; D gene uncertain. This CDR3 spans 14 amino acids. The germline gives CDR1 MNHEY, CDR2 SMNVEV (reference sequence). V lost 1 base and J 2 bases, leaving 5 bases between the germline ends. The CDR3 bases are TGTGCCAGCAGTTTATTCCGTAACACCGGGGAGCTGTTTTTT. This encodes CASSLFRNTGELFF.

This chain joins TRBV5-1 and TRBJ1-1; 9 positions agree with TRBD1. Per the germline V gene, CDR1 is SGHRS and CDR2 is YFSETQ. The V segment lost 2 bases and the J segment 8 bases; nucleotides outside the gene matches: 10. CDR3 length: 15 residues. The CDR3 here is CASSLSGTGSTEAFF. The DNA of the CDR3 is TGCGCCAGCAGCTTATCCGGGACAGGGTCTACAGAAGCTTTCTTT.

The genes are TRBV6-5 and TRBJ2-3; D gene uncertain. Trimming took 0 bases from V and 1 from J, leaving 8 bases between them. The CDR3 extends over 15 amino acids. CDR1 and CDR2 from the germline V gene are MNHEY and SVGAGI. The CDR3 reads CASSYSQQRTDTQYF. The DNA of the CDR3 is TGTGCCAGCAGTTACTCCCAACAGCGCACAGATACGCAGTATTTT.

This rearrangement joins TRBV7-8 to TRBJ2-3, with TRBD2 matching over 8 bases. V trimming: 1 base; J trimming: 7 bases; junction bases outside the gene matches: 7. CDR1 is SGHVS and CDR2 is FQNEAQ in the germline V gene. The CDR3 is 15 amino acids. The CDR3 DNA follows: TGTGCCAGCAGCTTAGAGGCGGGGGGCATCAATACGCAGTATTTT. It translates to CASSLEAGGINTQYF.

This rearrangement joins TRBV5-4 to TRBJ2-5; tentatively, D is TRBD2 (6 bases). This CDR3 comprises 15 residues. V dropped 0 bases and J dropped 1 base, with 10 bases sitting between them. Germline V gene data show CDR1 as SGHNT and CDR2 as YYREEE (reference sequence). CDR3 sequence reads: CASSLDAGLQETQYF. Written as DNA, the CDR3 is TGTGCCAGCAGCTTGGATGCGGGACTCCAAGAGACCCAGTACTTC.

The rearrangement uses TRBV5-8 and TRBJ2-7; TRBD1 matches at 12 bases. The V gene end was trimmed by 7 bases and the J gene end by 5 bases; junction bases not matched to a gene: 4. The V gene's germline CDR1 is SGHTS and CDR2 YDEGEE. The CDR3 covers 13 residues. In DNA form, the CDR3 reads TGTGCCAGCCGGGACAGGGGGCGCAACGAGCAGTACTTC. Encoded protein: CASRDRGRNEQYF.

The chain has TRBV5-1 and TRBJ1-1; no reliable D call. Trimming removed 4 bases from V and 6 bases from J, with 16 bases in between. The CDR3 totals 14 residues. Germline V lookup: CDR1 SGHRS, CDR2 YFSETQ. The CDR3 sequence: CASSRQEGTPEAFF. DNA for the CDR3: TGCGCCAGCAGCCGCCAGGAGGGAACTCCTGAAGCTTTCTTT. Together with reference TRBV5-1 and TRBJ1-1, the CDR3 gives the full variable domain: KAGVTQTPRYLIKTRGQQVTLSCSPISGHRSVSWYQQTPGQGLQFLFEYFSETQRNKGNFPGRFSGRQFSNSRSEMNVSTLELGDSALYLCASSRQEGTPEAFFGQGTRLTVV.

In its sample, this clone was seen once. This chain connects TRBV9 to TRBJ1-2, with D possibly matching TRBD1 (5 bases). Trimming stripped 0 bases from V and 4 bases from J, with 19 bases between. The CDR3 totals 17 residues. Germline lookup yields CDR1 SGDLS and CDR2 YYNGEE. The CDR3 region is CASSVGGGGGAGYGYTF. DNA of the CDR3: TGTGCCAGCAGCGTAGGGGGGGGTGGGGGAGCTGGCTATGGCTACACCTTC.

The chain carries TRBV6-1 and TRBJ2-7; possible D gene TRBD1, 7 bases. The germline V gene encodes CDR1 MNHNS and CDR2 SASEGT. With 6 bases removed from V and 3 bases from J, the gap between germline ends came to 18 bases. The CDR3 covers 15 residues. CDR3: CASREGATDYYEQYF. DNA of the CDR3: TGTGCCAGCAGGGAGGGGGCGACAGATTACTACGAGCAGTACTTC.

CDR3 region: CASSEARLAGGAEQYF. The CDR3 DNA reads as TGTGCCAGCAGTGAAGCAAGACTAGCGGGAGGCGCGGAGCAGTATTTT. The rearrangement joins TRBV2 to TRBJ2-3; 13 nucleotides match TRBD2. The junction had 8 bases not matched to a gene; V was cut back by 0 bases and J by 11 bases. CDR1 SNHLY and CDR2 FYNNEI come from the germline V gene. This CDR3 spans 16 amino acids.

The gene calls are TRBV5-1 and TRBJ2-1, with 9 bases aligning to TRBD1. Germline loops: CDR1 SGHRS, CDR2 YFSETQ. Trimming removed 4 bases from V and 6 bases from J; junction bases left unmatched: 14. CDR3 length equals 17 residues. For the CDR3, the DNA is TGCGCCAGCAGCCTCCGTCGTGGGGACAGGGAAGGCAATGAGCAGTTCTTC. Its protein product is CASSLRRGDREGNEQFF.

This clone was seen only once. The chain uses TRBV9 and TRBJ2-5; D perhaps matches TRBD2 (6 bases). This CDR3 is 15 amino acids long. Germline values: CDR1 SGDLS, CDR2 YYNGEE. Trimming stripped 4 bases from V and 7 bases from J, with 20 bases between. CDR3 sequence (DNA): TGTGCCAGCAGCCCCCTGAGTGGACCCGGGGGGACCCAGTACTTC. Amino acid sequence: CASSPLSGPGGTQYF.

J is TRBJ2-6 and V is TRBV14; weak D call: TRBD1 (5 bases). Germline V gives CDR1 SGHDN, CDR2 FVKESK. The V end was cut by 2 bases, the J end by 3 bases, with 11 bases between. This CDR3 contains 16 residues. CDR3 sequence: CASSQISGIGANVLTF. Written as DNA, the CDR3 is TGTGCCAGCAGCCAAATTTCAGGGATTGGGGCCAACGTCCTGACTTTC.

The rearrangement links TRBV2 to TRBJ2-1; 7 bases align to TRBD1. This CDR3 has 15 residues. The ends lost 7 bases at V and 4 bases at J; junction bases unmatched: 10. Germline V gene sequence: CDR1 SNHLY, CDR2 FYNNEI. The CDR3 region has the DNA TGTGCCAGCAACTCACCCGGGACAGCATACAATGAGCAGTTCTTC. Translation gives CASNSPGTAYNEQFF.

Comment on this clone: At one end the junction does not follow the germline gene, possibly because of a read error. The chain joins TRBV19 to TRBJ2-5; 9 positions match TRBD2. Germline lookup yields CDR1 LNHDA and CDR2 SQIVND (reference sequence). This CDR3 has 13 amino acids. For the CDR3, the DNA is TGTGCCAGTAGTATAGGGGGTAGCGGGGGAGAAAACTTC. It translates to CASSIGGSGGENF.